The 21 T cell receptor beta chains reported below all come from one sample, sequenced in a study of cytomegalovirus exposure and HLA in healthy donors. It was with 60 Vbeta and 13 Jbeta primers that the PCR ran. Using immunoSEQ multiplex PCR, the repertoire was profiled, and TCRdb retains in-frame clones only, with some absent. In total, the table holds 100,000 to 150,000 clones. Sequencing was carried out using PBMCs. These receptors all come from a man aged 25-45 years in good health and CMV-seronegative.

V gene TRBV28 combines with J gene TRBJ1-1, with 10 bases fitting TRBD1. J was trimmed by 5 bases and V by 5 bases; bases with no gene match: 8. The CDR3 extends over 15 amino acids. CDR1 is MDHEN, CDR2 SYDVKM, per germline. CDR3 nucleotide sequence: TGTGCCAGCAGTCGATCCGGGACAGGGGTAACTGAAGCTTTCTTT. This encodes CASSRSGTGVTEAFF.

J is TRBJ2-1 and V is TRBV27; 13 bases align to TRBD2. V dropped 5 bases and J dropped 8; count of bases not matched to a gene: 15. Germline lookup yields CDR1 MNHEY and CDR2 SMNVEV (reference sequence). CDR3 size: 18 residues. The CDR3, as DNA: TGTGCCAGCAGTCGTACCCGACTAGCGGGAGGTATAGGCGATGAGCAGTTCTTC. Translated: CASSRTRLAGGIGDEQFF.

The chain is built from TRBV11-3 and TRBJ2-3; 12 bases agree with TRBD2. The CDR3 consists of 16 residues. Germline V gene data show CDR1 as SGHNT and CDR2 as YENEEA. With V trimmed by 5 bases and J by 0 bases, 3 bases remained unmatched. This CDR3 reads CASSRGTSGSTDTQYF. The CDR3 DNA follows: TGTGCCAGCAGCCGAGGGACTAGCGGGAGCACAGATACGCAGTATTTT.

The rearrangement links TRBV20-1 to TRBJ1-1; D call uncertain. The germline V and J ends were trimmed by 4 bases and 3 bases, with 6 bases remaining between them. CDR3 size: 11 residues. Germline V gene data show CDR1 as DFQATT and CDR2 as SNEGSKA (reference sequence). In DNA, the CDR3 is TGCAGTGCTATGGCTGACACTGAAGCTTTCTTT. It encodes CSAMADTEAFF.

V gene TRBV7-7 combines with J gene TRBJ2-3, with D possibly matching TRBD1 (6 bases). Germline V gene sequence: CDR1 SSHAT, CDR2 FNYEAQ (reference sequence). The CDR3 has 16 amino acids. V was pared by 5 bases and J by 2 bases, with 17 bases between. The CDR3 loop reads CASSLVPGDITDTQYF. The CDR3 nucleotides are TGTGCCAGCAGCCTAGTCCCAGGGGACATCACAGATACGCAGTATTTT. Based on the CDR3 plus reference TRBV7-7 and TRBJ2-3, the full variable domain is GAGVSQSPRYKVTKRGQDVTLRCDPISSHATLYWYQQALGQGPEFLTYFNYEAQPDKSGLPSDRFSAERPEGSISTLTIQRTEQRDSAMYRCASSLVPGDITDTQYFGPGTRLTVL.

The CDR3 is CASSPPGTGYNEQFF. The DNA for the CDR3 is TGTGCCAGCAGTCCACCCGGGACAGGCTACAATGAGCAGTTCTTC. V gene TRBV28 combines with J gene TRBJ2-1, with 8 bases matching TRBD1. V dropped 5 bases and J dropped 3; count of bases not matched to a gene: 6. Germline loops: CDR1 MDHEN, CDR2 SYDVKM. The CDR3 totals 15 residues.

The gene calls are TRBV7-8 and TRBJ1-6; weak D call: TRBD1 (5 bases). Trimming took 4 bases from V and 8 from J, leaving 12 bases between them. The CDR3 sequence is 14 residues long. The V gene's germline CDR1 is SGHVS and CDR2 FQNEAQ. CDR3 in amino acids: CASSSSLGDSPLHF. CDR3 nucleotides: TGTGCCAGCAGCTCCAGCCTAGGGGATTCACCCCTCCACTTT.

The chain employs TRBV5-6 and TRBJ1-5; D call uncertain. This CDR3 has 14 amino acids. CDR1 and CDR2 from the germline V gene are SGHDT and YYEEEE. V lost 0 bases to trimming and J lost 5 bases, with 9 bases between them. CDR3 in amino acids: CASSLGTNYQPQHF. CDR3 in DNA: TGTGCCAGCAGCTTGGGTACTAACTATCAGCCCCAGCATTTT.

V is TRBV7-9 and J is TRBJ2-3; D might be TRBD2 (5 bases). V was shortened by 5 bases and J by 4 bases, with 13 bases between the two germline ends. Germline V lookup: CDR1 SEHNR, CDR2 FQNEAQ (reference sequence). CDR3 size: 14 residues. The CDR3 nucleotides read TGTGCCAGCAGCGGATTAGCGAGGGCAGATACGCAGTATTTT. The encoded protein is CASSGLARADTQYF.

As DNA, the CDR3 is TGTGCCAGCAGGCGGAACACAGGGAGAAACGAGCAGTACTTC. Protein: CASRRNTGRNEQYF. The chain carries TRBV7-8 and TRBJ2-7; weak D call: TRBD1 (6 bases). Trimming removed 6 bases from V and 5 bases from J, with 17 bases in between. Germline V CDR1 and CDR2: SGHVS, FQNEAQ. This CDR3 has 14 residues.

V is TRBV4-2 and J is TRBJ2-1, with 12 nucleotides matching TRBD2. With V trimmed by 4 bases and J by 7 bases, 8 bases remained unmatched. From germline, CDR1 is LGHNA and CDR2 YNFKEQ. This CDR3 region has 16 residues. CDR3 loop: CASSPILAGGGNEQFF. CDR3 nucleotide sequence: TGTGCCAGCAGCCCGATTCTAGCGGGAGGGGGTAATGAGCAGTTCTTC.

The V gene is TRBV4-1, the J gene TRBJ2-1; TRBD1 might be the D (6 bases). CDR3 length equals 18 residues. Germline V gene sequence: CDR1 MGHRA, CDR2 YSYEKL. The germline V and J ends were trimmed by 0 bases and 8 bases, with 23 bases remaining between them. CDR3: CASSQEQGPGSQRDEQFF. The CDR3, as DNA: TGCGCCAGCAGCCAAGAACAGGGTCCGGGATCCCAACGGGATGAGCAGTTCTTC.

The chain recombines TRBV6-4 with TRBJ2-7; D perhaps matches TRBD2 (5 bases). The CDR3 length is 13 residues. Germline lookup yields CDR1 MRHNA and CDR2 SNTAGT. V was pared by 10 bases and J by 2 bases, with 15 bases between. In DNA, the CDR3 is TGTGCCATACGGGGAGCGTACCCCTACGAGCAGTACTTC. Protein product: CAIRGAYPYEQYF.

The chain combines TRBV28 with TRBJ1-6; 7 positions match TRBD1. The germline gives CDR1 MDHEN, CDR2 SYDVKM. The CDR3 is made up of 14 amino acids. V shed 7 bases, J shed 10 bases, and the junction held 10 bases outside the gene matches. The CDR3 region is CASTETGYGSPLHF. CDR3 sequence (DNA): TGTGCCAGCACCGAGACAGGGTACGGATCACCCCTCCACTTT.

The V and J genes are TRBV15 and TRBJ1-4; 7 nucleotides align to TRBD1. The length of the CDR3 is 15 residues. J gave up 7 bases and V 1 base, and 6 bases lay outside the gene matches. Germline CDR1 and CDR2: LNHNV and YYDKDF (reference sequence). This CDR3 is CATSRGQGSLEKLFF. CDR3 bases: TGTGCCACCAGCAGAGGACAGGGATCCCTTGAAAAACTGTTTTTT. Full variable domain (rest looked up from reference TRBV15 and TRBJ1-4): DAMVIQNPRYQVTQFGKPVTLSCSQTLNHNVMYWYQQKSSQAPKLLFHYYDKDFNNEADTPDNFQSRRPNTSFCFLDIRSPGLGDTAMYLCATSRGQGSLEKLFFGSGTQLSVL.

This chain links TRBV28 with TRBJ2-3; 10 nucleotides line up with TRBD2. The CDR3 length is 14 residues. Looked up from germline, CDR1 is MDHEN and CDR2 is SYDVKM. Losses at the gene ends were 3 bases for V and 8 bases for J; bases not matched to a gene: 5. CDR3 DNA: TGTGCCAGCAGTTTTGCTAGCGGGGGAGGTACGCAGTATTTT. This translates into CASSFASGGGTQYF.

This chain joins TRBV13 and TRBJ2-6; D is unresolved. Per germline, CDR1 PRHDT and CDR2 FYEKMQ (reference sequence). The V gene lost 7 bases and the J gene lost 0 bases, with 28 bases spanning the gap. This CDR3 contains 21 residues. CDR3 sequence: CASNSLSLYDSVPSGANVLTF. CDR3 nucleotide sequence: TGTGCCAGCAACTCCCTGTCCCTCTACGATTCGGTACCCTCTGGGGCCAACGTCCTGACTTTC.

The J gene is TRBJ1-5, the V gene TRBV4-1; the D is unclear. Per germline, CDR1 MGHRA and CDR2 YSYEKL. V was clipped by 2 bases and J by 7 bases, with 12 bases between them. This CDR3 comprises 14 residues. The CDR3 loop is CASSQLTVIQPQHF. CDR3 nucleotides: TGCGCCAGCAGCCAACTAACAGTGATCCAGCCCCAGCATTTT.

The gene calls are TRBV4-3 and TRBJ2-2; TRBD2 matches at 16 bases. The CDR3 totals 18 residues. V dropped 4 bases and J dropped 3; count of bases not matched to a gene: 5. The germline V gene encodes CDR1 LGHNA and CDR2 YSLEER. CDR3 bases: TGCGCCAGCAGCCCGGGACTAGCGGGAGGGCCAGACACCGGGGAGCTGTTTTTT. It yields the protein CASSPGLAGGPDTGELFF.

The chain employs TRBV29-1 and TRBJ1-2; a possible D gene is TRBD1 (6 bases). The V gene lost 6 bases and the J gene lost 2 bases, with 16 bases spanning the gap. In germline, CDR1 is SQVTM, CDR2 ANQGSEA. The CDR3 is made up of 14 amino acids. CDR3 nucleotides: TGCAGCGTCGATACAGGGATTTCAAACTATGGCTACACCTTC. This gives the protein CSVDTGISNYGYTF.

The chain is built from TRBV27 and TRBJ2-7; D is perhaps TRBD1 (5 bases). Germline CDR1 MNHEY, CDR2 SMNVEV (reference sequence). V lost 3 bases to trimming and J lost 5 bases, with 14 bases between them. The CDR3 extends over 14 amino acids. CDR3 loop: CASSFGARPHEQYF. CDR3 DNA sequence: TGTGCCAGCAGTTTTGGGGCTAGACCCCACGAGCAGTACTTC.